Each of the 22 T cell receptor beta chains below was sequenced from the same sample in a study of tumor-infiltrating lymphocytes in primary liver carcinoma. From unsorted bulk tissue weighing roughly 17-31 mg, DNA and RNA were co-extracted. With a constant-region primer, TCR beta cDNA was made from approximately 450 ng of total RNA. TCR beta libraries came from three nested multiplex PCR rounds using slightly modified ARM-PCR. TRBV1-TRBV30 forward primers and a C-beta reverse primer were used in the first two PCR rounds, which each ran for approximately 11 cycles. In TCRdb, the multiplex PCR reads were re-called with MiXCR into one record per CDR3 protein. The sample contains some 190,000 distinct CDR3 sequences, around four fifths of which appear only once. Sequenced: tumor tissue from primary liver carcinoma. Receptor source: a middle-aged man with primary liver carcinoma and hepatitis B virus infection.

This chain links TRBV5-6 with TRBJ2-7; tentatively, D is TRBD2 (6 bases). V lost 9 bases to trimming and J lost 2 bases, with 24 bases between them. The CDR3 is 16 amino acids. Germline V gene sequence: CDR1 SGHDT, CDR2 YYEEEE. In DNA, the CDR3 is TGTGCCAACAGTTTGTCGGGGGTAGCTAGTACCTACGAGCAGTACTTC. Protein: CANSLSGVASTYEQYF.

This clonotype was seen a few times. Possible read error: a much larger clone is one base away. This sequence joins TRBV28 and TRBJ1-1, with D perhaps matching TRBD1 (6 bases). Germline loops: CDR1 MDHEN, CDR2 SYDVKM. CDR3 size: 13 residues. The CDR3 sequence: CASSLNRVAEALF. The CDR3 coding sequence is TGTGCCAGCAGTTTGAACAGGGTGGCTGAAGCTCTCTTT. Variable domain in full (rest from reference TRBV28 and TRBJ1-1): DVKVTQSSRYLVKRTGEKVFLECVQDMDHENMFWYRQDPGLGLRLIYFSYDVKMKEKGDIPEGYSVSREKKERFSLILESASTNQTSMYLCASSLNRVAEALFGQGTRLTVV.

This chain joins TRBV11-1 and TRBJ2-3; perhaps TRBD2 as D (6 bases). The CDR3 extends over 14 amino acids. The germline gives CDR1 SGHAT, CDR2 FQDESV (reference sequence). Trimming removed 9 bases from V and 5 bases from J, with 18 bases in between. CDR3: CASVNWGEEDTQYF. The CDR3 region has the DNA TGTGCCAGTGTCAACTGGGGGGAGGAAGATACGCAGTATTTT.

The V gene is TRBV4-3, the J gene TRBJ1-5; the D gene is possibly TRBD1 (5 bases). The CDR3 runs to 17 residues. From germline, CDR1 is LGHNA and CDR2 YSLEER. The V end lost 2 bases, the J end lost 4 bases, and 18 bases lay between the germline ends. The CDR3 DNA reads as TGCGCCAGCAGCCAAACTACACATGGGGCCGGTAATCAGCCCCAGCATTTT. This encodes CASSQTTHGAGNQPQHF.

This chain links TRBV4-2 with TRBJ2-3; 9 positions match TRBD2. V lost 3 bases to trimming and J lost 7 bases; unmatched junction nucleotides: 11. CDR3 length: 16 amino acids. CDR1 and CDR2 (germline): LGHNA, YNFKEQ. CDR3 in DNA: TGTGCCAGCAGCCAGGATGGTAGCGGGAGATCACATACGCAGTATTTT. The encoded protein is CASSQDGSGRSHTQYF.

As to this clonotype: A read error may account for a junction end that differs from germline. The chain is built from TRBV11-2 and TRBJ2-1; TRBD2 aligns across 9 bases. Germline V gene sequence: CDR1 SGHAT, CDR2 FQNNGV. This CDR3 has 16 residues. In DNA form, the CDR3 reads TGTGCTAGCAGCTACCCCGTGACTAGCGGTAGTAATGAGCAATTCTTC. It is translated as CASSYPVTSGSNEQFF.

V is TRBV29-1 and J is TRBJ2-5, with no clear D. Germline lookup yields CDR1 SQVTM and CDR2 ANQGSEA. The germline V and J ends were trimmed by 5 bases and 9 bases, with 16 bases remaining between them. The CDR3 has 12 residues. The CDR3 DNA is TGCAGCGTTCTTGGGTCCGTGGAATCCCAGTACTTC. Protein product: CSVLGSVESQYF. The full variable domain, with the rest looked up from reference TRBV29-1 and TRBJ2-5, is SAVISQKPSRDICQRGTSLTIQCQVDSQVTMMFWYRQQPGQSLTLIATANQGSEATYESGFVIDKFPISRPNLTFSTLTVSNMSPEDSSIYLCSVLGSVESQYFGPGTRLLVL.

In regard to this clonotype: Just one base apart from a much larger clone, this may be a read error. Here the CDR3 reads CSSSFTGTTYNEQFF. The CDR3 bases are TGTTCCAGCAGTTTTACCGGGACTACCTACAATGAGCAGTTCTTC. The V and J genes are TRBV12-3 or TRBV12-4 and TRBJ2-1; 7 positions agree with TRBD2. The CDR3 has 15 amino acids.

The rearrangement links TRBV4-3 to TRBJ2-1; 8 nucleotides agree with TRBD2. The CDR3 covers 14 residues. CDR1 and CDR2 from the germline V gene are LGHNA and YSLEER. The V gene end was trimmed by 8 bases and the J gene end by 7 bases; junction bases not matched to a gene: 10. The CDR3 protein is CASGLDGGGNEQFF. The CDR3 nucleotides are TGCGCCAGCGGCCTGGACGGGGGGGGGAATGAGCAGTTCTTC.

Comment on this clonotype: The junction departs from germline at one end; a sequencing error may be responsible. The V and J genes are TRBV6-1 and TRBJ2-6; 7 positions agree with TRBD1. The CDR3 has 18 residues. Germline CDR1 MNHNS, CDR2 SASEGT. CDR3 DNA: TGTGCCAGCAGACCTCTTAGAGGGGGCTCCTCTGGGGCCAACGTCCTGACCTTC. It is translated as CASRPLRGGSSGANVLTF.

Details on this clonotype: Mismatch with germline at one junction end may stem from a read error. The chain has TRBV6-6 and TRBJ2-5; 7 bases map to TRBD1. CDR1 and CDR2 from the germline V gene are MNHNY and SVGAGI (reference sequence). The CDR3 totals 16 residues. The CDR3 here is CASSIRNRGTQETQYF. The CDR3 bases are TGTGCTAGCAGTATCCGGAACAGGGGTACCCAAGAGACCCAGTACTTC.

This clonotype was observed many times. The V and J genes are TRBV28 and TRBJ2-7; no firm D call. V gave up 9 bases and J gave up 5 bases, with 17 bases separating them. Per the germline V gene, CDR1 is MDHEN and CDR2 is SYDVKM. This CDR3 region has 13 residues. The CDR3 loop reads CASFPGRGNEQYF. CDR3 sequence (DNA): TGTGCCAGTTTCCCGGGCCGCGGCAACGAGCAGTACTTC.

This clonotype appeared once. The chain carries TRBV4-2 and TRBJ1-1; no reliable D call. V dropped 5 bases and J dropped 3 bases, with 19 bases sitting between them. The length of the CDR3 is 16 residues. Germline CDR1 and CDR2: LGHNA and YNFKEQ. The CDR3 nucleotides are TGTGCCAGCAGCATATTTGCCCATGACGTGGACACTGAAGCTTTCTTT. This sequence encodes CASSIFAHDVDTEAFF.

To note about this clonotype: At one boundary the junction diverges from the germline segment, which might be a read error. The V call is TRBV7-9, the J call TRBJ2-1; D remains ambiguous. Germline lookup yields CDR1 SEHNR and CDR2 FQNEAQ (reference sequence). The CDR3 length is 14 residues. This chain's CDR3 is CASSLSLPSQEQSF. Written as DNA, the CDR3 is TGTGCCAGCAGCTTATCACTCCCTAGTCAAGAGCAGTCCTTC.

By share, this clonotype counts as medium-sized. The chain is built from TRBV29-1 and TRBJ2-1; 10 nucleotides align to TRBD2. V shed 6 bases and J 9 bases; nucleotides not matched to a gene: 5. Germline CDR1 SQVTM, CDR2 ANQGSEA. This CDR3 comprises 12 residues. The CDR3 loop reads CSVPSGSLEQFF. Here the CDR3 DNA reads TGCAGCGTCCCTAGCGGGAGTCTTGAGCAGTTCTTC.

For this clonotype: No conserved phenylalanine or tryptophan is present at the end of the CDR3, so a read error is the likely explanation. The DNA is omitted, as the CDR3 cannot be located on it reliably, and the CDR3 follows TCRdb's listing. The V gene is TRBV6-1, the J gene TRBJ2-1; the DNA was not compared with TRBD2, the D call given in the table. Termini included, the CDR3 measures 15 amino acids. Germline values: CDR1 MNHNS, CDR2 SASEGT. CDR3 in amino acids: CASRGGLAGLYEHFL.

As for this clonotype: A much larger clone is a single base away; this may be a read error. This chain connects TRBV5-1 to TRBJ1-1; perhaps TRBD1 as D (5 bases). Germline V CDR1 and CDR2: SGHRS, YFSETQ. V lost 4 bases and J 6 bases, leaving 19 bases between the germline ends. The CDR3 spans 15 residues. The CDR3 DNA sequence: TGCGCCAGCAGCACCGGGGCGGGGGATCTCTCTGAAGCTTTCTTT. Residues: CASSTGAGDLSEAFF. The whole variable domain, filled in from reference TRBV5-1 and TRBJ1-1, reads KAGVTQTPRYLIKTRGQQVTLSCSPISGHRSVSWYQQTPGQGLQFLFEYFSETQRNKGNFPGRFSGRQFSNSRSEMNVSTLELGDSALYLCASSTGAGDLSEAFFGQGTRLTVV.

Regarding this clonotype: A junction end diverges from the germline sequence, so it may reflect a read error. The chain employs TRBV6-2 or TRBV6-3 and TRBJ2-4; TRBD2 matches 12 bases. The CDR3 sequence is 17 residues long. Germline V CDR1 and CDR2: MNHEY, SVGEGT. In DNA, the CDR3 is TGTGCCTGCAGTTACAGGACTAGCGGGGTGGCCAAAATCATTCAGTACTTC. It translates to CACSYRTSGVAKIIQYF.

With respect to this clonotype: Germline is not matched at one junction end, which may reflect a read error. The V and J genes are TRBV12-3 or TRBV12-4 and TRBJ1-2, with TRBD1 matching 9 bases. The CDR3 consists of 16 residues. The chain's CDR3 is CARSFLYRGPDYGYTF. CDR3 DNA sequence: TGTGCCAGAAGTTTCCTCTACAGGGGGCCAGACTATGGCTACACTTTC.

As to this clonotype: At one of its ends the junction is not consistent with the germline gene, which may arise from a read error. V is TRBV11-1 and J is TRBJ2-1, with TRBD2 matching over 9 bases. Germline CDR1 SGHAT, CDR2 FQDESV (reference sequence). This CDR3 region has 18 residues. The CDR3 nucleotides are TGTGCCAGCAGATTATACCACTCCGCGGGAGGGTCCTACAATGGGCAGTTCTTC. Its translation is CASRLYHSAGGSYNGQFF.

A few counts support this clonotype. At one end the junction does not follow the germline gene, possibly because of a read error. This sequence joins TRBV4-3 and TRBJ2-2, with TRBD1 identical over 10 bases. CDR3 length: 18 residues. Germline V gene lookup returns CDR1 LGHNA and CDR2 YSLEER. The DNA of the CDR3 is TGCGCCAGTAGCCATTATCATTGGACAGGGGGGTACACCGGGGAGCTGTTTTTT. Translated, it gives CASSHYHWTGGYTGELFF.

To note about this clonotype: Relative to the germline gene, one junction end is altered; a read error may explain this. This chain uses TRBV24-1 with TRBJ2-1, with TRBD1 identical over 9 bases. The length of the CDR3 is 15 residues. Germline CDR1 is KGHDR and CDR2 is SFDVKD. The CDR3 coding sequence is TGTGCCACCAGTGACTCGGGGACAGGGTACAATGAGCAGTTTTTC. It specifies CATSDSGTGYNEQFF.